The 12 T cell receptor beta chains presented below share a single source sample, sequenced in a study of blood T cell repertoires in COVID-19. Libraries were prepared by immunoSEQ multiplex PCR; TCRdb keeps only in-frame clonotypes and omits some of them. The repertoire holds 150,000 to 200,000 clones, with about 85% as singletons. Sequencing was carried out using peripheral blood. Source of these receptors: a woman between 25 and 40 years old with active or convalescent COVID-19.

The V and J genes are TRBV18 and TRBJ1-6; no definite D call. From germline, CDR1 is KGHSH and CDR2 LQKENI. The CDR3 has 15 residues. With 0 bases removed from V and 7 bases from J, the gap between germline ends came to 10 bases. The CDR3 loop reads CASSPPSQQNSPLHF. In nucleotides, the CDR3 is TGTGCCAGCTCACCACCGTCACAGCAAAATTCACCCCTCCACTTT.

The chain carries TRBV10-3 and TRBJ2-1; 10 bases are shared with TRBD2. CDR3 size: 17 residues. The V and J ends lost 3 bases and 1 base, in that order; junction bases with no gene match: 6. Germline V gene sequence: CDR1 ENHRY, CDR2 SYGVKD. The CDR3 sequence is CAISDLRTSGSYNEQFF. CDR3 bases: TGTGCCATCAGTGACCTTAGGACTAGCGGATCCTACAATGAGCAGTTCTTC.

This clone was recorded only once. V and J are TRBV28 and TRBJ1-6; a weak D match, TRBD1 (6 bases). CDR1 is MDHEN and CDR2 is SYDVKM in the germline V gene. Trimming took 2 bases from V and 6 from J, leaving 11 bases between them. This CDR3 region has 15 residues. For the CDR3, the DNA is TGTGCCAGCAGTTTAGACACAGGGATTAATTCACCCCTCCACTTT. Translation gives CASSLDTGINSPLHF.

The chain has TRBV2 and TRBJ2-3; weak D call: TRBD2 (6 bases). Germline CDR1 reads SNHLY; CDR2 reads FYNNEI. CDR3 size: 15 residues. V lost 7 bases and J lost 2, with 16 bases in between. The CDR3 coding sequence is TGTGCCAGCAAACCTCCGGGACTCCACACAGATACGCAGTATTTT. This encodes CASKPPGLHTDTQYF.

The chain combines TRBV19 with TRBJ1-1; TRBD1 matches at 7 bases. The CDR3 loop spans 15 amino acids. CDR1 LNHDA and CDR2 SQIVND come from the germline V gene (reference sequence). Unmatched junction bases numbered 10, after V lost 5 bases and J lost 4 bases. The CDR3 coding sequence is TGTGCCAGTAGTGTGACAGGGATTGAGGGCACTGAAGCTTTCTTT. It codes for CASSVTGIEGTEAFF.

The gene calls are TRBV5-6 and TRBJ2-2; 8 nucleotides match TRBD2. Germline CDR1 reads SGHDT; CDR2 reads YYEEEE. CDR3 length equals 14 residues. V lost 0 bases, J lost 5 bases, and 0 bases stayed unmatched. The CDR3 region is CASSLVAGTGELFF. CDR3 DNA sequence: TGTGCCAGCAGCTTGGTAGCGGGAACCGGGGAGCTGTTTTTT.

Only a few counts were recorded for this clone. The V gene is TRBV7-8, the J gene TRBJ2-2; D is perhaps TRBD2 (5 bases). The CDR3 loop spans 13 amino acids. CDR1 is SGHVS and CDR2 is FQNEAQ in the germline V gene. Trimming stripped 3 bases from V and 8 bases from J, with 10 bases between. CDR3 coding DNA: TGTGCCAGCAGCTTCTCGGGAACAGGGGAGCTGTTTTTT. Translating gives CASSFSGTGELFF.

This chain uses TRBV27 with TRBJ2-2; the match to TRBD2 covers 12 bases. The V and J ends lost 6 bases and 7 bases, in that order; junction bases with no gene match: 6. This CDR3 spans 15 amino acids. Germline V gene lookup returns CDR1 MNHEY and CDR2 SMNVEV (reference sequence). In nucleotides, the CDR3 is TGTGCCAGCAGCGGACTAGCGGGACGAGGCGGGGAGCTGTTTTTT. Its protein product is CASSGLAGRGGELFF.

The J gene is TRBJ1-1, the V gene TRBV7-9; D gene ambiguous. The CDR3 runs 15 residues. Trimming pared 2 bases from V and 1 base from J, leaving 11 bases between. Germline values: CDR1 SEHNR, CDR2 FQNEAQ (reference sequence). The CDR3 spells CASSLSEATNTEAFF. DNA for the CDR3: TGTGCCAGCAGCTTAAGTGAGGCAACGAACACTGAAGCTTTCTTT.

V is TRBV7-9 and J is TRBJ2-7; D possibly corresponds to TRBD1 (5 bases). The CDR3 covers 16 residues. V was cut by 2 bases and J by 0 bases, with 14 bases left in between. Per the germline V gene, CDR1 is SEHNR and CDR2 is FQNEAQ (reference sequence). The CDR3 here is CASSLLGAHYSYEQYF. CDR3 bases: TGTGCCAGCAGCTTACTAGGGGCCCATTACTCCTACGAGCAGTACTTC.

This sequence joins TRBV7-8 and TRBJ1-5; D is perhaps TRBD1 (5 bases). The germline V gene encodes CDR1 SGHVS and CDR2 FQNEAQ. The length of the CDR3 is 13 residues. Trimming cost V 3 bases and J 6 bases, with 9 bases left between them. The CDR3 is CASSLGLGQPQHF. CDR3 nucleotide sequence: TGTGCCAGCAGCTTGGGGCTCGGTCAGCCCCAGCATTTT. The complete variable domain, with remaining parts taken from reference TRBV7-8 and TRBJ1-5, reads GAGVSQSPRYKVAKRGQDVALRCDPISGHVSLFWYQQALGQGPEFLTYFQNEAQLDKSGLPSDRFFAERPEGSVSTLKIQRTQQEDSAVYLCASSLGLGQPQHFGDGTRLSIL.

This clone was counted between two and nine times. The chain employs TRBV29-1 and TRBJ1-2; 8 nucleotides align to TRBD1. Losses at the gene ends were 2 bases for V and 3 bases for J; bases not matched to a gene: 2. Germline CDR1 SQVTM, CDR2 ANQGSEA. This CDR3 has 13 residues. The CDR3 DNA reads as TGCAGCGTTGAATGGACAGGGTACTATGGCTACACCTTC. This gives the protein CSVEWTGYYGYTF.